The 21 T cell receptor beta chains presented below share a single source sample, sequenced in a study of blood T cell repertoires in COVID-19 (dated by TCRdb to 2020 to 2022). Receptor libraries were prepared by the immunoSEQ multiplex PCR assay. As stored in TCRdb, this immuneACCESS dataset retains in-frame rearrangements with V and J assigned. A fraction of the clones does not appear; measured against another copy, unresolved V genes explain less than half of the discrepancy, and the remainder lacks a known reason. For this sample the table gives around 120,000 clones, of which 60% to 85% were detected only once. The ten largest make up about 6.8% of the sample. Sequenced material: peripheral blood. The receptors shown here come from a man in his 70s with acute or convalescent COVID-19.

The CDR3 is CASSSVGGGNTIYF. CDR3 DNA sequence: TGTGCCAGCAGCTCCGTAGGGGGAGGAAACACCATATATTTT. J is TRBJ1-3 and V is TRBV7-2; maybe TRBD1 (6 bases). Germline V lookup: CDR1 SGHTA, CDR2 FQGNSA. The CDR3 covers 14 residues. V lost 4 bases and J lost 4, with 11 bases in between.

In its sample, this clone was seen a few times. The chain links TRBV9 to TRBJ2-7, with TRBD1 matching 7 bases. Trimming took 3 bases from V and 3 from J; bases not matched to a gene: 12. The CDR3 runs 16 residues. Germline V lookup: CDR1 SGDLS, CDR2 YYNGEE. CDR3 protein: CASSAASGQPRYEQYF. The CDR3 DNA sequence: TGTGCCAGCAGCGCCGCTTCGGGACAGCCTCGCTACGAGCAGTACTTC.

The rearrangement uses TRBV7-2 and TRBJ1-5; D not certain. V was clipped by 1 base and J by 4 bases, with 5 bases between them. Germline CDR1 SGHTA, CDR2 FQGNSA. This CDR3 contains 13 residues. The CDR3 DNA reads TGTGCCAGCAGCTTAGGTCCTAATCAGCCCCAGCATTTT. Residues: CASSLGPNQPQHF.

The rearrangement uses TRBV9 and TRBJ2-1, with 7 bases fitting TRBD2. The CDR3 has 15 residues. Germline trimming cut 0 bases from V and 7 bases from J; bases unmatched to any gene: 7. Germline V CDR1 and CDR2: SGDLS, YYNGEE. CDR3 sequence (DNA): TGTGCCAGCAGCGTAGGAGTGGGAGGGCGGAATGAGCAGTTCTTC. As protein: CASSVGVGGRNEQFF.

The chain couples TRBV5-1 to TRBJ2-5, with D possibly matching TRBD1 (6 bases). Germline CDR1 reads SGHRS; CDR2 reads YFSETQ. The ends were cut back, 3 bases at V and 5 bases at J, with 17 bases in the middle. The CDR3 covers 15 residues. CDR3 region: CASSSGHRVQETQYF. Written as DNA, the CDR3 is TGCGCCAGCAGCTCAGGGCACAGGGTCCAGGAGACCCAGTACTTC.

This clone was recorded once. The chain couples TRBV30 to TRBJ1-4; 8 bases match TRBD1. V lost 1 base, J lost 5 bases, and 3 bases stayed unmatched. The CDR3 extends over 14 amino acids. The germline gives CDR1 GTSNPN, CDR2 SVGIG (reference sequence). CDR3 sequence: CAWSENRGNEKLFF. CDR3 coding DNA: TGTGCCTGGAGTGAGAACAGGGGGAATGAAAAACTGTTTTTT.

The chain recombines TRBV19 with TRBJ2-3, with 15 bases matching TRBD2. J was trimmed by 9 bases and V by 4 bases; bases with no gene match: 11. The length of the CDR3 is 17 residues. CDR1 is LNHDA and CDR2 is SQIVND in the germline V gene (reference sequence). The CDR3 nucleotides read TGTGCCAGTAGTAAAACCGGACTAGCGGGGGGGGCAGGCACGCAGTATTTT. This gives the protein CASSKTGLAGGAGTQYF.

This clone was observed a handful of times. This chain uses TRBV7-9 with TRBJ2-1; perhaps TRBD2 as D (5 bases). This CDR3 has 17 residues. Germline CDR1 is SEHNR and CDR2 is FQNEAQ (reference sequence). V lost 0 bases and J 7 bases, leaving 19 bases between the germline ends. The CDR3 protein is CASSLAKRGDSVNEQFF. The CDR3 DNA reads as TGTGCCAGCAGCTTAGCGAAACGGGGTGATTCTGTGAATGAGCAGTTCTTC.

This clone has only one observation. The rearrangement links TRBV30 to TRBJ2-7; weak D call: TRBD2 (6 bases). The length of the CDR3 is 11 residues. Germline CDR1 is GTSNPN and CDR2 is SVGIG (reference sequence). The V and J ends lost 4 bases and 6 bases respectively, with 10 bases between them. The CDR3 spells CAWNEGGEQYF. The CDR3 nucleotides are TGTGCCTGGAATGAGGGAGGCGAGCAGTACTTC.

There are a few counts of this clone. This chain connects TRBV5-1 to TRBJ2-5, with D possibly being TRBD2 (5 bases). The ends were cut back, 3 bases at V and 2 bases at J, with 20 bases in the middle. Per the germline V gene, CDR1 is SGHRS and CDR2 is YFSETQ. The CDR3 covers 17 residues. CDR3 sequence reads: CASSYGSGGAAQETQYF. The CDR3 DNA reads TGCGCCAGCAGCTACGGGTCGGGTGGAGCGGCTCAAGAGACCCAGTACTTC.

This clone was detected only once. The J gene is TRBJ2-7, the V gene TRBV7-9, with 7 bases identical to TRBD1. This CDR3 has 14 residues. V was clipped by 6 bases and J by 6 bases; unmatched bases: 11. CDR1 and CDR2 from the germline V gene are SEHNR and FQNEAQ (reference sequence). CDR3 sequence reads: CASRSGQVVGEQYF. CDR3 nucleotide sequence: TGTGCCAGCAGGTCCGGACAGGTTGTAGGCGAGCAGTACTTC. The full variable domain, rest sourced from reference TRBV7-9 and TRBJ2-7, is DTGVSQNPRHKITKRGQNVTFRCDPISEHNRLYWYRQTLGQGPEFLTYFQNEAQLEKSRLLSDRFSAERPKGSFSTLEIQRTEQGDSAMYLCASRSGQVVGEQYFGPGTRLTVT.

There are a few counts of this clone. The CDR3, as DNA: TGCGCCAGCAGCCAAGATTGGGTTGACAGGAATGAAAAACTGTTTTTT. This translates into CASSQDWVDRNEKLFF. The chain carries TRBV4-1 and TRBJ1-4; D is perhaps TRBD1 (6 bases). Trimming took off 0 bases at V and 5 bases at J, with 13 bases between the two ends. Germline assignment: CDR1 MGHRA and CDR2 YSYEKL. There are 16 residues in the CDR3.

This clone was recorded a few times. This chain connects TRBV7-9 to TRBJ2-2; 12 nucleotides agree with TRBD2. Germline V CDR1 and CDR2: SEHNR, FQNEAQ (reference sequence). With V trimmed by 8 bases and J by 0 bases, 10 bases remained unmatched. The length of the CDR3 is 18 residues. The CDR3 DNA is TGTGCCAGCCGGCCCCGACTAGCGGGGGCCACGAACACCGGGGAGCTGTTTTTT. Its translation: CASRPRLAGATNTGELFF.

This clone was seen a handful of times. The junction does not match germline at one end; this may be a read error. J is TRBJ2-5 and V is TRBV7-8; 10 nucleotides align to TRBD2. CDR1 is SGHVS, CDR2 FQNEAQ, per germline. The CDR3 loop spans 14 amino acids. The CDR3 protein is CASSLEASGGGGHF. CDR3 sequence (DNA): TGTGCCAGCAGCTTAGAGGCTAGCGGGGGCGGGGGCCACTTC.

The chain employs TRBV5-1 and TRBJ1-1; TRBD1 matches 8 bases. The V gene's germline CDR1 is SGHRS and CDR2 YFSETQ. The CDR3 is 15 residues long. The J segment lost 6 bases and the V segment lost 0 bases, leaving 7 bases of the junction unmatched. CDR3 sequence reads: CASSLGQGWYAEAFF. The CDR3 coding sequence is TGCGCCAGCAGCTTGGGACAGGGGTGGTACGCTGAAGCTTTCTTT. The full variable domain, completed using reference TRBV5-1 and TRBJ1-1, is KAGVTQTPRYLIKTRGQQVTLSCSPISGHRSVSWYQQTPGQGLQFLFEYFSETQRNKGNFPGRFSGRQFSNSRSEMNVSTLELGDSALYLCASSLGQGWYAEAFFGQGTRLTVV.

The V call is TRBV2, the J call TRBJ1-2; no firm D call. The CDR3 runs 15 residues. CDR1 and CDR2 (germline): SNHLY, FYNNEI. Between the trimmed V and J ends, which lost 3 bases and 2 bases, there was a span of 13 bases. The CDR3: CASSEGLSRNYGYTF. In DNA form, the CDR3 reads TGTGCCAGCAGTGAGGGCCTCTCACGAAACTATGGCTACACCTTC. Looking up the rest from reference TRBV2 and TRBJ1-2 gives the full variable domain: EPEVTQTPSHQVTQMGQEVILRCVPISNHLYFYWYRQILGQKVEFLVSFYNNEISEKSEIFDDQFSVERPDGSNFTLKIRSTKLEDSAMYFCASSEGLSRNYGYTFGSGTRLTVV.

This clone was found a few times. V usage is TRBV15 and J usage is TRBJ1-2; D perhaps matches TRBD1 (6 bases). V lost 0 bases and J lost 2, with 7 bases in between. Germline-derived CDR1 and CDR2 are LNHNV and YYDKDF (reference sequence). The CDR3 length is 14 residues. The CDR3 loop is CATSRETGNYGYTF. CDR3 sequence (DNA): TGTGCCACCAGCAGAGAAACAGGGAACTATGGCTACACCTTC.

V is TRBV4-3 and J is TRBJ2-3, with TRBD2 matching over 8 bases. The CDR3 loop spans 15 amino acids. The V and J ends lost 1 base and 5 bases, in that order; junction bases with no gene match: 5. The germline gives CDR1 LGHNA, CDR2 YSLEER. The CDR3 coding sequence is TGCGCCAGCAGCCAAGCGGGCAGCGGGGGAGATACGCAGTATTTT. It specifies CASSQAGSGGDTQYF.

The chain joins TRBV5-4 to TRBJ1-2, with 9 nucleotides matching TRBD1. The CDR3 length is 15 residues. CDR1 and CDR2 (germline): SGHNT, YYREEE (reference sequence). With 0 bases clipped from V and 0 bases from J, the junction kept 0 bases outside the gene matches. The CDR3: CASSLGDRANYGYTF. CDR3 nucleotide sequence: TGTGCCAGCAGCTTGGGGGACAGGGCTAACTATGGCTACACCTTC.

This chain links TRBV12-3 or TRBV12-4 with TRBJ1-4, with 7 positions matching TRBD1. This CDR3 region has 13 residues. V was pared by 7 bases and J by 8 bases, with 7 bases of the junction left unmatched. The CDR3 DNA reads TGTGCCAGCAATGGACAGGTTGAGGAAAAACTGTTTTTT. Protein sequence: CASNGQVEEKLFF.

In this sample, this clone turned up once. The genes are TRBV10-3 and TRBJ2-3; D is uncertain. The V end was cut by 3 bases, the J end by 4 bases, with 5 bases between. CDR3 length: 12 amino acids. Looked up from germline, CDR1 is ENHRY and CDR2 is SYGVKD. In nucleotides, the CDR3 is TGTGCCATCAGTGATGGAGCAGATACGCAGTATTTT. Residues: CAISDGADTQYF.